This TCR beta chain was sequenced for a study of CD8+ T cells in alopecia areata. Peripheral blood and lesional scalp punch biopsies came from alopecia areata patients. Following RNA extraction, reverse transcription yielded cDNA that acted as the sequencing template. Repertoires were generated with immunoSEQ multiplex PCR, while TCRdb's copy carries only in-frame clones and drops some. This sample carries around 130,000 clones, around three fifths of them seen once, and the ten largest clones take 4.5%. Germline V gene lookup returns CDR1 SQVTM and CDR2 ANQGSEA. Trimming cost V 4 bases and J 4 bases; bases outside gene matches: 6. This CDR3 has 13 amino acids.

The chain employs TRBV29-1 and TRBJ1-2, with TRBD1 identical over 7 bases. Sequenced material: CD4+ T cells sorted from blood, taken at week 0. The receptor comes from a human donor with alopecia areata. The CDR3 DNA is TGCAGCGTTGTTGAGGGGGCGGTCTATGGCTACACCTTC. Protein: CSVVEGAVYGYTF.